The clone carrying this T cell receptor beta chain was found many times. Its antigen is not identified. These data come from a study of human T cells and chemical hapten exposure. Regarding the study as a whole: Because they had alopecia, donors may respond immunologically unlike healthy people. Unchanged with DPC sensitization were TCRs above 1 in 1000 frequency.

CDR3 length equals 15 residues. Germline values: CDR1 SEHNR, CDR2 FQNEAQ (reference sequence). Unmatched junction bases numbered 10, after V lost 4 bases and J lost 6 bases. Time point here: patch test 3, about 24 weeks after DPC sensitization. Treatment specified: therapeutic diphenylcyclopropenone sensitization with weekly scalp DPC. The library attached unique molecular identifiers to individual cDNA molecules. TCRdb itself ran the RACE reads through MiXCR, one entry per CDR3 protein. The sample lists about 90,000 distinct CDR3 sequences, roughly 11% occurring once. This specimen consisted of whole blood, obtained in connection with sensitization to the hapten diphenylcyclopropenone (DPC). This clonotype was obtained from a woman in her twenties or thirties with alopecia areata. Some clones in this sample may be carry-over from other donors' samples. The chain employs TRBV7-9 and TRBJ1-1; TRBD1 aligns across 8 bases. The CDR3 DNA sequence: TGTGCCAGCAGCTCCGCTTCAGGGGGCAGGTCTGAAGCTTTCTTT. This sequence encodes CASSSASGGRSEAFF.